These 10 T cell receptor beta chains were all obtained from the same sample, sequenced in a study of cytomegalovirus exposure and HLA in healthy donors. With 60 Vbeta and 13 Jbeta primers, the PCR was carried out. The repertoire was sequenced with immunoSEQ multiplex PCR; TCRdb's copy has only in-frame clones and lacks some. The table lists 200,000 to 250,000 clones, 75% to 85% of them singletons. Specimen: PBMCs. These receptor sequences come from a woman aged 60-75 years in good health and CMV-seropositive.

The chain combines TRBV6-5 with TRBJ1-1; D might be TRBD1 (5 bases). CDR3 length equals 11 residues. The germline V gene encodes CDR1 MNHEY and CDR2 SVGAGI. Trimming took off 2 bases at V and 9 bases at J, with 7 bases between the two ends. This CDR3 is CASSYRGKAFF. The CDR3 DNA is TGTGCCAGCAGTTACAGGGGAAAAGCTTTCTTT.

This clone was seen more than once but under ten times. The chain has TRBV28 and TRBJ1-6; D not certain. The V gene lost 5 bases and the J gene lost 10 bases, with 6 bases spanning the gap. The CDR3 is 11 amino acids. Germline values: CDR1 MDHEN, CDR2 SYDVKM. The CDR3 sequence: CASSRSSPLHF. In DNA form, the CDR3 reads TGTGCCAGCAGTCGGTCCTCACCCCTCCACTTT.

This chain connects TRBV21-1 to TRBJ1-4. TRBV21-1 has pseudogene status. The length of the CDR3 is 15 residues. The CDR3 here is CASSKDGEEDGKLFF. CDR3 nucleotides: TGTGCCAGCAGCAAAGATGGCGAGGAGGACGGAAAACTGTTTTTT.

This clone was detected once. The chain couples TRBV11-2 to TRBJ2-4; 8 nucleotides line up with TRBD2. The trim removed 5 bases at V and 4 bases at J, leaving 7 bases unmatched. The germline gives CDR1 SGHAT, CDR2 FQNNGV. This CDR3 comprises 15 residues. CDR3 DNA: TGTGCCAGCAGCCCCTACGGGGGGGAGAAAAACATTCAGTACTTC. This sequence encodes CASSPYGGEKNIQYF. The entire variable domain, with the rest obtained from reference TRBV11-2 and TRBJ2-4, is as follows: EAGVAQSPRYKIIEKRQSVAFWCNPISGHATLYWYQQILGQGPKLLIQFQNNGVVDDSQLPKDRFSAERLKGVDSTLKIQPAKLEDSAVYLCASSPYGGEKNIQYFGAGTRLSVL.

The chain employs TRBV5-1 and TRBJ2-2; 10 bases fit TRBD2. The CDR3 extends over 15 amino acids. With V trimmed by 4 bases and J by 5 bases, 5 bases remained unmatched. Germline V gene lookup returns CDR1 SGHRS and CDR2 YFSETQ. CDR3 sequence reads: CASSHGSGRTGELFF. In nucleotides, the CDR3 is TGCGCCAGCAGCCACGGTAGCGGGAGGACCGGGGAGCTGTTTTTT.

V and J are TRBV2 and TRBJ2-1, with TRBD2 identical over 10 bases. Losses at the gene ends were 7 bases for V and 7 bases for J; bases not matched to a gene: 7. The CDR3 runs to 14 residues. Looked up from germline, CDR1 is SNHLY and CDR2 is FYNNEI. Here the CDR3 reads CASTRTSGRNEQFF. CDR3 nucleotide sequence: TGTGCCAGCACGCGGACTAGCGGTAGGAATGAGCAGTTCTTC.

V gene TRBV5-4 combines with J gene TRBJ1-1; D gene unclear. The CDR3 is 13 residues long. V shed 8 bases and J shed 2 bases, with 13 bases lying between them. Germline CDR1 and CDR2: SGHNT and YYREEE (reference sequence). CDR3 nucleotides: TGTGCCAGTTCTCTCTCCTCTAACACTGAAGCTTTCTTT. Protein: CASSLSSNTEAFF.

V and J are TRBV7-3 and TRBJ1-3, with D maybe TRBD1 (6 bases). Germline V gene lookup returns CDR1 SGHTA and CDR2 FQGTGA. Trimming pared 5 bases from V and 0 bases from J, leaving 17 bases between. This CDR3 is built from 17 residues. This CDR3 reads CASSPTGNWASGNTIYF. CDR3 bases: TGTGCCAGCAGCCCCACAGGGAATTGGGCCTCTGGAAACACCATATATTTT.

The rearrangement uses TRBV30 and TRBJ1-6; 8 bases align to TRBD1. The germline gives CDR1 GTSNPN, CDR2 SVGIG (reference sequence). This CDR3 contains 17 residues. J gave up 8 bases and V 1 base, and 13 bases lay outside the gene matches. The CDR3 loop reads CAWSGPRTGNLDSPLHF. CDR3 DNA: TGTGCCTGGAGTGGACCCAGGACAGGGAACTTAGATTCACCCCTCCACTTT.

CDR3 nucleotides: TGTGCCACCAGCAGAGATGCTACTAGCGGGAGCGGAGAGCAGTACTTC. This codes for CATSRDATSGSGEQYF. The rearrangement links TRBV15 to TRBJ2-7, with TRBD2 matching over 11 bases. This CDR3 region has 16 residues. V dropped 0 bases and J dropped 7; count of bases not matched to a gene: 8. The germline V gene encodes CDR1 LNHNV and CDR2 YYDKDF (reference sequence). Looking up the rest from reference TRBV15 and TRBJ2-7 gives the full variable domain: DAMVIQNPRYQVTQFGKPVTLSCSQTLNHNVMYWYQQKSSQAPKLLFHYYDKDFNNEADTPDNFQSRRPNTSFCFLDIRSPGLGDTAMYLCATSRDATSGSGEQYFGPGTRLTVT.